Listed below are T cell receptor beta chains from one sample, sequenced in a study of beta chain features in type 1 diabetes. Assay: immunoSEQ multiplex PCR; the TCRdb copy retains only in-frame clones and omits some. Among 130,000 to 150,000 clones listed, around 8.7% were seen once. Sequencing used central memory CD4+ T cells from blood. The receptors here all came from a man aged 18 to 30 in good health. CDR3s include the opening cysteine and the closing phenylalanine or tryptophan. Fields, in order: CDR3 length, V gene, J gene, CDR3 protein.

14	TRBV7-8	TRBJ1-3	CASSFRGIGNTIYF
13	TRBV10-3	TRBJ2-5	CAIAGQGKETQYF
13	TRBV19	TRBJ1-1	CASSPQQGAVAFF
13	TRBV15	TRBJ1-2	CATRNRDSRGYTF
15	TRBV7-2	TRBJ2-7	CASSNPGQGYLEQYF
14	TRBV6-5	TRBJ1-6	CASSRVGTEAPLHF
13	TRBV19	TRBJ1-2	CASSTGQGRGYTF
16	TRBV18	TRBJ1-5	CASSETGTGGVQPQHF
16	TRBV5-1	TRBJ1-2	CASSLAAQRGFYGYTF
15	TRBV5-1	TRBJ1-6	CASSIRGAGNSPLHF
17	TRBV18	TRBJ2-1	CASSPPDRAVYGNEQFF
13	TRBV19	TRBJ2-5	CASRGTDQETQYF
15	TRBV5-1	TRBJ2-5	CASSIGTSRQETQYF
14	TRBV11-3	TRBJ2-3	CASGPGLGTDTQYF
12	TRBV10-3	TRBJ2-7	CAIRDRGYEQYF
12	TRBV6-5	TRBJ1-2	CASSYGRVGYTF
15	TRBV11-2	TRBJ1-6	CASSYSVSSNSPLHF
15	TRBV5-1	TRBJ2-3	CASSPGSGSTDTQYF
14	TRBV7-3	TRBJ1-6	CASSDRGKESPLHF
13	TRBV7-2	TRBJ1-5	CASSLGGDQPQHF
14	TRBV5-6	TRBJ2-2	CASSLSGYTGELFF
15	TRBV5-1	TRBJ2-1	CASSLGGGRYNEQFF
18	TRBV2	TRBJ1-5	CASSGGGAGFRGNQPQHF
18	TRBV19	TRBJ1-5	CASTHHPPDRPRDQPQHF
12	TRBV30	TRBJ2-7	CAWSFYAYEQYF
18	TRBV15	TRBJ2-3	CATSRDPRRREATDTQYF
14	TRBV5-1	TRBJ2-3	CASGPGTSTDTQYF
17	TRBV30	TRBJ1-6	CAWSVGSGGTVNSPLHF
13	TRBV7-2	TRBJ1-5	CASSPDNIQPQHF
14	TRBV7-3	TRBJ2-1	CASSVDTGGREQFF
14	TRBV9	TRBJ2-3	CASSKGQGTDTQYF
13	TRBV2	TRBJ1-5	CASTPQTNQPQHF
13	TRBV30	TRBJ1-2	CAWSPQSYYGYTF
14	TRBV7-2	TRBJ2-7	CARARGASSYEQYF
15	TRBV5-1	TRBJ2-7	CASSLIGGGSYEQYF
13	TRBV7-9	TRBJ1-1	CASSTASGTKAFF
15	TRBV6-6	TRBJ1-5	CASSYGQGVNQPQHF
15	TRBV7-9	TRBJ2-1	CASSRLAGNYNEQFF
16	TRBV5-1	TRBJ2-3	CASSLEPSGGSDTQYF
15	TRBV21-1	TRBJ2-2	CASSKGSGETGELFF
15	TRBV28	TRBJ1-6	CASTPGGSYNSPLHF
18	TRBV7-2	TRBJ2-5	CASSLAGTSGGAGKTQYF
16	TRBV28	TRBJ1-2	CASRKRRQGEVNGYTF
15	TRBV5-1	TRBJ2-3	CASSLNLRGADTQYF
12	TRBV7-2	TRBJ1-2	CASSRDIRGYTF
13	TRBV6-5	TRBJ1-5	CASWAGVAQPQHF
15	TRBV9	TRBJ2-5	CASSVGQGAGETQYF